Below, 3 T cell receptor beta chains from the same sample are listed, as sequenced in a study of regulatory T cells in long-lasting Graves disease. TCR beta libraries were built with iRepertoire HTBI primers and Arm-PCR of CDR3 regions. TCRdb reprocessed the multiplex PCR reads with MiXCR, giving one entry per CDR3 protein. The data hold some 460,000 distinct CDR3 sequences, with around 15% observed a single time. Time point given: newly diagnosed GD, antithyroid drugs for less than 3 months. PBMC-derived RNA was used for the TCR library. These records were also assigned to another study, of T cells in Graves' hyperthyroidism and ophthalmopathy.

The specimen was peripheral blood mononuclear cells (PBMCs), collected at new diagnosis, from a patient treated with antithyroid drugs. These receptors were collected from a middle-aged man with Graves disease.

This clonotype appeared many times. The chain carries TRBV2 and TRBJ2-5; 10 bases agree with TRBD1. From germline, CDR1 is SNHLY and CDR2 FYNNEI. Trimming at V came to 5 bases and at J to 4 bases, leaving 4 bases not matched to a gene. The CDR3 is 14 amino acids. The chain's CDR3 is CASSLDRGSETQYF. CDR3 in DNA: TGTGCCAGCAGTTTGGACAGGGGGTCAGAGACCCAGTACTTC.

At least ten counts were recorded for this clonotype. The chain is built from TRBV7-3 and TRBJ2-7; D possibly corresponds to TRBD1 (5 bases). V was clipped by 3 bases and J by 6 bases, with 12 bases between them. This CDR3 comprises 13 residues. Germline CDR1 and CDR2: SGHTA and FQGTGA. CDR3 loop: CASSFGQGSEQYF. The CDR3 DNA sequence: TGTGCCAGCAGCTTCGGGCAGGGATCCGAGCAGTACTTC. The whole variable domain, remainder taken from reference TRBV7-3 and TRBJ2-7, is GAGVSQTPSNKVTEKGKYVELRCDPISGHTALYWYRQSLGQGPEFLIYFQGTGAADDSGLPNDRFFAVRPEGSVSTLKIQRTERGDSAVYLCASSFGQGSEQYFGPGTRLTVT.

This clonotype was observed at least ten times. DNA for the CDR3: TGTGCCAGCAGCCAGACAGGCTTGTCCTACGAGCAGTACTTC. It codes for CASSQTGLSYEQYF. The genes are TRBV7-6 and TRBJ2-7, with D possibly TRBD1 on 6 matching bases. There are 14 residues in the CDR3. The V and J ends lost 5 bases and 1 base respectively, with 12 bases between them. Per the germline V gene, CDR1 is SGHVS and CDR2 is FNYEAQ. Variable domain in full (rest from reference TRBV7-6 and TRBJ2-7): GAGVSQSPRYKVTKRGQDVALRCDPISGHVSLYWYRQALGQGPEFLTYFNYEAQQDKSGLPNDRFSAERPEGSISTLTIQRTEQRDSAMYRCASSQTGLSYEQYFGPGTRLTVT.